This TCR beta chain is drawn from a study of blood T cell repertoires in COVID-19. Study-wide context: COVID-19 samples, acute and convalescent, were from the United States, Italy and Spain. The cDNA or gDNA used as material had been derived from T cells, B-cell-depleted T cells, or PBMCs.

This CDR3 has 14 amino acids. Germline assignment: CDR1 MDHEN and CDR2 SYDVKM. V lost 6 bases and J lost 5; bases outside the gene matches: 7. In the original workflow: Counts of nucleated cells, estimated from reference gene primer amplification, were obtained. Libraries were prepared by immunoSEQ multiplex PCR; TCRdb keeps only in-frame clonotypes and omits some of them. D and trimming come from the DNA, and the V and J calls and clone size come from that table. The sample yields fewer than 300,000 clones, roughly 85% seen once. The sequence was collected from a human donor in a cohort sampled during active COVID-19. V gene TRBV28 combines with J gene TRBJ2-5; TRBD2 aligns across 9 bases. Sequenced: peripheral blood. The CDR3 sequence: CASRAGGGLETQYF. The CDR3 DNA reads TGTGCCAGCAGGGCGGGAGGGGGTTTGGAGACCCAGTACTTC.